This T cell receptor (beta chain) comes out of a study of cytomegalovirus exposure and HLA in healthy donors. Study results and caveats: As immune exposure information, only CMV serostatus was available.

Remarks on this clone: Its cognate antigen is unknown.

The PCR was carried out with 60 Vbeta primers and 13 Jbeta primers. The data were produced by immunoSEQ multiplex PCR, yet TCRdb's version contains in-frame clones alone and is incomplete. There are about 110,000 clones in the sample; approximately 79% occur only once, and 3.1% lies in the top ten. J lost 6 bases, V lost 0 bases, and 5 bases had no gene match. The germline gives CDR1 SGHRS, CDR2 YFSETQ. The CDR3 sequence is 15 residues long. The chain recombines TRBV5-1 with TRBJ2-1, with 8 bases identical to TRBD2. The clonotype comes from a woman aged 40 to 50 in good health and CMV-seronegative. The source material was PBMCs. Here the CDR3 reads CASSLVLREGNEQFF. In DNA, the CDR3 is TGCGCCAGCAGCTTGGTGTTACGGGAGGGCAATGAGCAGTTCTTC.